The 15 T cell receptor beta chains below all came from one sample that was sequenced in a study of T cell repertoires in cytomegalovirus infection. TCRdb re-called the reads through MiXCR, storing one row per CDR3 protein. Here the sample spans approximately 140,000 distinct CDR3 sequences, roughly a quarter being singletons. These TCRs' antigens remain unknown. What was sequenced was PBMCs, sequenced either directly or after in vitro stimulation (not recorded which). The receptor source for this set is a human donor in good health (CMV status not recorded). Some clones in this sample may be carry-over from other donors' samples.

This chain links TRBV11-2 with TRBJ1-1; a possible D gene is TRBD1 (5 bases). The CDR3 sequence is 15 residues long. V lost 4 bases and J lost 4, with 16 bases in between. CDR1 SGHAT and CDR2 FQNNGV come from the germline V gene. The CDR3 sequence is CASSYPGRRSTEAFF. The DNA of the CDR3 is TGTGCCAGCAGCTATCCAGGGAGAAGAAGCACTGAAGCTTTCTTT. The entire variable domain, with the rest obtained from reference TRBV11-2 and TRBJ1-1, is as follows: EAGVAQSPRYKIIEKRQSVAFWCNPISGHATLYWYQQILGQGPKLLIQFQNNGVVDDSQLPKDRFSAERLKGVDSTLKIQPAKLEDSAVYLCASSYPGRRSTEAFFGQGTRLTVV.

This clonotype was observed a few times. The chain has TRBV7-6 and TRBJ2-3, with no clear D. Trimming removed 0 bases at V and 4 bases at J, with 11 bases between. The CDR3 is 15 residues long. Germline assignment: CDR1 SGHVS and CDR2 FNYEAQ. CDR3 sequence (DNA): TGTGCCAGCAGCTTAGCAGACGGCAAATCAGATACGCAGTATTTT. Its protein product is CASSLADGKSDTQYF.

This chain links TRBV7-7 with TRBJ2-1; weak D call: TRBD2 (7 bases). Per germline, CDR1 SSHAT and CDR2 FNYEAQ (reference sequence). The CDR3 runs 13 residues. V was shortened by 5 bases and J by 6 bases, with 11 bases between the two germline ends. CDR3: CASSGGAGNEQFF. CDR3 coding DNA: TGTGCCAGCAGCGGGGGGGCTGGCAATGAGCAGTTCTTC.

This clonotype was seen ten or more times. The chain carries TRBV28 and TRBJ1-5; the D gene is possibly TRBD1 (5 bases). The germline V gene encodes CDR1 MDHEN and CDR2 SYDVKM. V shed 5 bases and J shed 2 bases, with 10 bases lying between them. The CDR3 extends over 14 amino acids. The CDR3 DNA sequence: TGTGCCAGCAGTCCTATACAGGGCAATCAGCCCCAGCATTTT. Amino acids: CASSPIQGNQPQHF.

The table lists this clonotype with a few counts. The genes are TRBV6-1 and TRBJ1-3; TRBD1 might be the D (5 bases). The V and J ends lost 10 bases and 0 bases respectively, with 13 bases between them. The CDR3 loop spans 14 amino acids. Germline CDR1 reads MNHNS; CDR2 reads SASEGT. In DNA form, the CDR3 reads TGTGCCACCCAGACAGCCAACTCTGGAAACACCATATATTTT. Translated, it gives CATQTANSGNTIYF.

The gene calls are TRBV7-3 and TRBJ2-1, with 10 bases lining up with TRBD2. CDR3 length: 15 residues. J was trimmed by 5 bases and V by 4 bases; bases with no gene match: 5. CDR1 is SGHTA, CDR2 FQGTGA, per germline. This chain's CDR3 is CASSSGTSAHNEQFF. DNA for the CDR3: TGTGCCAGCAGCTCCGGGACTAGCGCTCACAATGAGCAGTTCTTC.

This clonotype occurred many times. The chain uses TRBV7-8 and TRBJ2-2; D uncertain. Per the germline V gene, CDR1 is SGHVS and CDR2 is FQNEAQ. The CDR3 spans 14 residues. Trimming removed 5 bases at V and 1 base at J, with 8 bases between. As DNA, the CDR3 is TGTGCCAGCAGCCACATACTGAACACCGGGGAGCTGTTTTTT. It codes for CASSHILNTGELFF.

This clonotype was recorded at least ten times. V gene TRBV7-2 combines with J gene TRBJ2-1, with TRBD2 matching over 8 bases. Germline V lookup: CDR1 SGHTA, CDR2 FQGNSA. CDR3 length: 16 residues. Trimming removed 3 bases from V and 1 base from J; junction bases left unmatched: 5. The CDR3 reads CASSFTGTRSYNEQFF. The CDR3 nucleotides are TGTGCCAGCAGCTTCACCGGGACTAGGTCCTACAATGAGCAGTTCTTC.

The rearrangement links TRBV19 to TRBJ1-1, with D possibly matching TRBD1 (6 bases). The CDR3 loop spans 14 amino acids. Trimming left V 6 bases short and J 2 bases short, with 13 bases between. Germline values: CDR1 LNHDA, CDR2 SQIVND (reference sequence). The chain's CDR3 is CASSATDRNTEAFF. In DNA, the CDR3 is TGTGCCAGTAGCGCCACGGACAGAAACACTGAAGCTTTCTTT.

The chain recombines TRBV20-1 with TRBJ2-5; D perhaps matches TRBD1 (6 bases). Germline-derived CDR1 and CDR2 are DFQATT and SNEGSKA (reference sequence). V lost 0 bases and J 2 bases, leaving 13 bases between the germline ends. This CDR3 contains 15 residues. CDR3 sequence reads: CSAREARGGQETQYF. In nucleotides, the CDR3 is TGCAGTGCTAGAGAGGCCAGGGGTGGGCAAGAGACCCAGTACTTC.

This clonotype was counted ten times or more. The CDR3 spells CASSLVRTAPNEKLFF. The CDR3, as DNA: TGTGCCAGCAGCTTAGTCAGGACAGCTCCAAATGAAAAACTGTTTTTT. The chain recombines TRBV7-8 with TRBJ1-4, with D possibly being TRBD1 (6 bases). Trimming stripped 1 base from V and 5 bases from J, with 14 bases between. CDR3 length: 16 amino acids. The V gene's germline CDR1 is SGHVS and CDR2 FQNEAQ.

This clonotype was picked up many times. V and J are TRBV25-1 and TRBJ2-3; D gene uncertain. V lost 3 bases and J lost 3, with 7 bases in between. Germline V gene lookup returns CDR1 MGHDK and CDR2 SYGVNS. There are 13 residues in the CDR3. In DNA, the CDR3 is TGTGCCAGCAGTGACTCCCCAACAGATACGCAGTATTTT. Translated: CASSDSPTDTQYF.

This clonotype was seen a handful of times. DNA for the CDR3: TGTGCCAGCAGCATCCCGGCAGTCTCTGGAAACACCATATATTTT. Protein sequence: CASSIPAVSGNTIYF. The chain has TRBV12-3 or TRBV12-4 and TRBJ1-3; the D is unclear. Trimming stripped 6 bases from V and 0 bases from J, with 12 bases between. The CDR3 runs to 15 residues.

The rearrangement links TRBV6-5 to TRBJ2-7; D ambiguous. The CDR3 contains 15 residues. Between the trimmed V and J ends, which lost 2 bases and 0 bases, there was a span of 11 bases. From germline, CDR1 is MNHEY and CDR2 SVGAGI. The CDR3 DNA is TGTGCCAGCAGTTACAGCTCGGGCGGCTCCTACGAGCAGTACGTC. Translated: CASSYSSGGSYEQYV.

The chain joins TRBV20-1 to TRBJ1-2; a possible D gene is TRBD1 (6 bases). V dropped 1 base and J dropped 8 bases, with 14 bases sitting between them. CDR1 DFQATT and CDR2 SNEGSKA come from the germline V gene (reference sequence). This CDR3 has 13 residues. The CDR3 sequence is CSARGAGGPGYTF. CDR3 nucleotides: TGCAGTGCTAGAGGGGCTGGGGGGCCAGGCTACACCTTC.